The 18 T cell receptor beta chains listed next were all sequenced from one sample in a study of blood T cell repertoires in COVID-19. The protocol was immunoSEQ multiplex PCR, while the TCRdb copy is restricted to in-frame clones and leaves out a portion. The sample carries about 300,000 clones, roughly 85% recorded once. Sequenced input: PBMCs or T cells enriched from blood (not recorded which). The receptors come from a woman between 45 and 65 years old who had recovered from COVID-19.

The V gene is TRBV7-2, the J gene TRBJ2-3; TRBD2 agrees at 12 bases. This CDR3 region has 20 residues. CDR1 and CDR2 from the germline V gene are SGHTA and FQGNSA. V lost 0 bases, J lost 4 bases, and 14 bases stayed unmatched. CDR3 sequence (DNA): TGTGCCAGCAGCTTAGCGCTATGGGCTAGCGGGGGGGCTAGGGCAGATACGCAGTATTTT. Translated: CASSLALWASGGARADTQYF. Variable domain in full (rest from reference TRBV7-2 and TRBJ2-3): GAGVSQSPSNKVTEKGKDVELRCDPISGHTALYWYRQSLGQGLEFLIYFQGNSAPDKSGLPSDRFSAERTGGSVSTLTIQRTQQEDSAVYLCASSLALWASGGARADTQYFGPGTRLTVL.

The gene calls are TRBV19 and TRBJ1-1; D uncertain. V was clipped by 5 bases and J by 0 bases, with 7 bases between them. The CDR3 consists of 13 residues. In germline, CDR1 is LNHDA, CDR2 SQIVND (reference sequence). The CDR3 DNA sequence: TGTGCCAGTAGTCTGGGCCTGAACACTGAAGCTTTCTTT. Translation: CASSLGLNTEAFF.

V and J are TRBV29-1 and TRBJ1-2; possibly TRBD1 for D (5 bases). V was trimmed by 5 bases and J by 2 bases, leaving 15 bases between them. CDR3 length equals 14 residues. Germline CDR1 SQVTM, CDR2 ANQGSEA. The DNA for the CDR3 is TGCAGCGTTTCCCAGGGCAGGGTGAACTATGGCTACACCTTC. Its translation is CSVSQGRVNYGYTF.

V gene TRBV5-1 combines with J gene TRBJ1-1, with D unclear. This CDR3 spans 14 amino acids. Germline V CDR1 and CDR2: SGHRS, YFSETQ. V lost 4 bases and J 3 bases, leaving 13 bases between the germline ends. CDR3 region: CASSRQYGDTEAFF. In DNA, the CDR3 is TGCGCCAGCAGCCGACAATACGGGGACACTGAAGCTTTCTTT.

This clone was picked up one time. The V and J genes are TRBV12-5 and TRBJ1-6, with TRBD1 identical over 10 bases. J gave up 5 bases and V 5 bases, and 9 bases lay outside the gene matches. The CDR3 runs 17 residues. Per the germline V gene, CDR1 is LGHNT and CDR2 is FRNRAP. CDR3 sequence (DNA): TGTGCTAGTGGTACTACGGGACAGGGGACTAATAATTCACCCCTCCACTTT. The encoded protein is CASGTTGQGTNNSPLHF.

V gene TRBV5-1 combines with J gene TRBJ2-7; tentative D call: TRBD2 (5 bases). This CDR3 region has 12 residues. The V and J ends lost 6 bases and 3 bases respectively, with 10 bases between them. CDR1 and CDR2 from the germline V gene are SGHRS and YFSETQ. CDR3 protein: CASTDEGYEQYF. The DNA of the CDR3 is TGCGCCAGCACCGATGAGGGCTACGAGCAGTACTTC.

The chain couples TRBV5-1 to TRBJ2-5, with TRBD2 matching 8 bases. V lost 6 bases and J lost 5; bases outside the gene matches: 9. CDR3 length: 14 residues. Germline loops: CDR1 SGHRS, CDR2 YFSETQ. In nucleotides, the CDR3 is TGCGCCAGCAAGTTGGGACTAGGAAGCGAGACCCAGTACTTC. It encodes CASKLGLGSETQYF.

The gene calls are TRBV19 and TRBJ1-1; D is unclear. The CDR3 loop spans 15 amino acids. With 5 bases removed from V and 1 base from J, the gap between germline ends came to 14 bases. The germline gives CDR1 LNHDA, CDR2 SQIVND (reference sequence). The CDR3 loop reads CASSVTPPGNTEAFF. In DNA, the CDR3 is TGTGCCAGTAGTGTGACACCACCTGGGAACACTGAAGCTTTCTTT.

CDR3 DNA: TGTGCCAGCAGTGGGGTCCCGGGGACTGAAGCTTTCTTT. Its protein is CASSGVPGTEAFF. The chain couples TRBV6-4 to TRBJ1-1; no reliable D call. The CDR3 has 13 amino acids. CDR1 MRHNA and CDR2 SNTAGT come from the germline V gene. The V gene lost 4 bases and the J gene lost 5 bases, with 11 bases spanning the gap.

The chain carries TRBV4-1 and TRBJ1-3; D is ambiguous. Germline values: CDR1 MGHRA, CDR2 YSYEKL. Trimming removed 1 base at V and 0 bases at J, with 13 bases between. CDR3 size: 17 residues. The CDR3 protein is CASSQVQHTISGNTIYF. In DNA form, the CDR3 reads TGCGCCAGCAGCCAAGTACAGCACACAATCTCTGGAAACACCATATATTTT.

This clone has a handful of counts. The rearrangement links TRBV6-1 to TRBJ1-6; D unresolved. The CDR3 has 16 residues. Germline assignment: CDR1 MNHNS and CDR2 SASEGT. Deletions cut 2 bases from V and 6 bases from J, with 14 bases between. DNA for the CDR3: TGTGCCAGCAGTGAACCCCCGGGTGGTATTAATTCACCCCTCCACTTT. Its translation: CASSEPPGGINSPLHF.

This clone was picked up a small number of times. CDR3 loop: CASSSAGENEKLFF. The CDR3 nucleotides read TGTGCCAGCAGCTCCGCAGGGGAAAATGAAAAACTGTTTTTT. This chain joins TRBV6-6 and TRBJ1-4; the D gene is possibly TRBD1 (6 bases). The CDR3 consists of 14 residues. Germline CDR1 is MNHNY and CDR2 is SVGAGI (reference sequence). V was shortened by 6 bases and J by 5 bases, with 13 bases between the two germline ends.

The DNA of the CDR3 is TGTGCCAGCAGTGACCCAGGGAAGTTATATGGCTACACCTTC. Translated: CASSDPGKLYGYTF. The gene calls are TRBV25-1 and TRBJ1-2, with a tentative D call TRBD1 (5 bases). CDR1 MGHDK and CDR2 SYGVNS come from the germline V gene. The V end was cut by 3 bases, the J end by 5 bases, with 13 bases between. The CDR3 totals 14 residues.

The V call is TRBV6-2 or TRBV6-3, the J call TRBJ1-4; a weak D match, TRBD1 (5 bases). The ends were cut back, 6 bases at V and 4 bases at J, with 15 bases in the middle. There are 15 residues in the CDR3. The V gene's germline CDR1 is MNHEY and CDR2 SVGEGT. CDR3 nucleotides: TGTGCCAGCAGCTCGCCGGGACTCGGTAATGAAAAACTGTTTTTT. It yields the protein CASSSPGLGNEKLFF.

This clone has a single count. The chain combines TRBV18 with TRBJ1-2; 8 bases agree with TRBD1. Trimming at V came to 1 base and at J to 6 bases, leaving 4 bases not matched to a gene. Per the germline V gene, CDR1 is KGHSH and CDR2 is LQKENI. The CDR3 is 14 residues long. The CDR3 DNA is TGTGCCAGCTCACCACTATTGACAGGGGATGGCTACACCTTC. Protein sequence: CASSPLLTGDGYTF.

The rearrangement links TRBV30 to TRBJ2-1; D is unresolved. This CDR3 has 14 residues. The germline V and J ends were trimmed by 1 base and 5 bases, with 12 bases remaining between them. The germline V gene encodes CDR1 GTSNPN and CDR2 SVGIG (reference sequence). This CDR3 reads CAWSGPLLHNEQFF. The DNA of the CDR3 is TGTGCCTGGAGTGGGCCGCTTTTACACAATGAGCAGTTCTTC.

The chain has TRBV3-1 (or the pseudogene TRBV3-2) and TRBJ1-5; D uncertain. The CDR3 sequence is 15 residues long. Germline CDR1 is LGHDT and CDR2 is YNNKEL (reference sequence). V lost 0 bases and J lost 7, with 13 bases in between. The DNA of the CDR3 is TGTGCCAGCAGCCAAGATCCACGGGGTACGCAGCCCCAGCATTTT. It translates to CASSQDPRGTQPQHF.

The chain carries TRBV11-3 and TRBJ2-1; 12 positions match TRBD1. After removal of 5 bases from V and 4 bases from J, the junction contained 9 bases not matched to a gene. Germline CDR1 SGHNT, CDR2 YENEEA. The CDR3 is 17 amino acids. In DNA, the CDR3 is TGTGCCAGCAGCCCTAGACGGGGACAGGGGGCTTACAATGAGCAGTTCTTC. Protein: CASSPRRGQGAYNEQFF. The entire variable domain, with the rest obtained from reference TRBV11-3 and TRBJ2-1, is as follows: EAGVVQSPRYKIIEKKQPVAFWCNPISGHNTLYWYLQNLGQGPELLIRYENEEAVDDSQLPKDRFSAERLKGVDSTLKIQPAELGDSAVYLCASSPRRGQGAYNEQFFGPGTRLTVL.